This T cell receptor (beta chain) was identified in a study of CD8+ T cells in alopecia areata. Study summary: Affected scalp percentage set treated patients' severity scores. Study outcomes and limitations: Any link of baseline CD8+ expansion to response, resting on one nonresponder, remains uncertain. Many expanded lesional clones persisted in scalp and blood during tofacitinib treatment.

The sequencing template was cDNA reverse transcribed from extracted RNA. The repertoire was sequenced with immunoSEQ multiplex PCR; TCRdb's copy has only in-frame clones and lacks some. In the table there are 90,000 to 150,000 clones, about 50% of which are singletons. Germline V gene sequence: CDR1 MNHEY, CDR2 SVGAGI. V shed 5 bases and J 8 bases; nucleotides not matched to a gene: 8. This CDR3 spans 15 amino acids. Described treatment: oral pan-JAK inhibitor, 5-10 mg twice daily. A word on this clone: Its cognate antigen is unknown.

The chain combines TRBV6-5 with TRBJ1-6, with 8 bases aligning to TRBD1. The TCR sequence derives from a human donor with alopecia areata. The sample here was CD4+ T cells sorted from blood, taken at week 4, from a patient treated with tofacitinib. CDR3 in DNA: TGTGCCAGCAGTACACCGGACAGGGTCCATTCACCCCTCCACTTT. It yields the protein CASSTPDRVHSPLHF.